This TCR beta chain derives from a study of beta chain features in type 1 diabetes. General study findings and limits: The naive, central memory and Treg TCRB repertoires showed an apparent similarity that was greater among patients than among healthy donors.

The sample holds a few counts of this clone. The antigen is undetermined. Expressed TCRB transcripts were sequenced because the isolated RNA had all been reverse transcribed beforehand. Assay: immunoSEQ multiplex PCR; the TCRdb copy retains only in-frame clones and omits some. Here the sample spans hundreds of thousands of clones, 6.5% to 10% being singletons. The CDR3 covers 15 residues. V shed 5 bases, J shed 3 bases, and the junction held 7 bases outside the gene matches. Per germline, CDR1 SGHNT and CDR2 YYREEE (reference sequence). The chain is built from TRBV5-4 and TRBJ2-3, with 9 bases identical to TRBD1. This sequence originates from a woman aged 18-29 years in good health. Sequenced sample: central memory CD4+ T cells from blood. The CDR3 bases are TGTGCCAGCAGGCGGACAGGGGAGGGGACAGATACGCAGTATTTT. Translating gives CASRRTGEGTDTQYF.